Listed below are T cell receptor beta chains from one sample, sequenced in a study of T cell repertoires in cytomegalovirus infection. TCRdb analysed the reads with MiXCR anew, one entry per CDR3 protein. This sample has 250,000 to 400,000 distinct CDR3 sequences, with roughly 25% found just once. These receptors' antigens are unknown. The specimen was cultured PBMCs, collected from culture after CMV antigen stimulation. All receptors come from a human donor in good health (CMV status not recorded). Some clones in this sample may be carry-over from other donors' samples. The CDR3 runs from the conserved cysteine through the conserved F or W. D genes are given only for firm matches. Not every row has a clone size; where given, it reads once, few, many or a size class.

clone_size,d_call,j_call,v_call,cdr3_aa,cdr3_nt
many,-,TRBJ2-3,TRBV12-3/TRBV12-4,CASSPSSDTQYF,TGTGCCAGCAGCCCCTCTTCGGATACGCAGTATTTT
few,-,TRBJ2-5,TRBV6-1,CASSETGETQYF,TGTGCCAGCAGTGAAACTGGAGAGACCCAGTACTTC
-,-,TRBJ1-1,TRBV12-3/TRBV12-4,CASSLIGGSPGVTEAFF,TGTGCCAGCAGTTTAATAGGTGGGAGCCCTGGGGTCACTGAAGCTTTCTTT
few,-,TRBJ2-5,TRBV12-3/TRBV12-4,CASRKEETQYF,TGTGCCAGCAGAAAAGAGGAGACCCAGTACTTC
few,TRBD2,TRBJ2-1,TRBV5-4,CASSQSALRGGEQFF,TGTGCCAGCAGCCAATCCGCCCTCCGCGGGGGAGAGCAGTTCTTC
many,TRBD1,TRBJ1-1,TRBV7-2,CASSWTGVGTEAFF,TGTGCCAGCAGTTGGACAGGGGTGGGCACTGAAGCTTTCTTT
-,-,TRBJ1-6,TRBV7-2,CASSLGQVYNSPLHF,TGTGCCAGCAGCTTAGGACAGGTTTATAATTCACCCCTCCACTTT
-,TRBD2,TRBJ2-3,TRBV24-1,CATVSSGAEDTQYF,TGTGCCACCGTGTCTAGCGGTGCAGAAGATACGCAGTATTTT
many,TRBD1,TRBJ2-5,TRBV7-3,CASSSQGASGETQYF,TGTGCCAGCAGCTCCCAGGGGGCCTCTGGGGAGACCCAGTACTTC
many,TRBD1,TRBJ2-6,TRBV19,CASRPGTGDPGANVLTF,TGTGCCAGTAGGCCCGGGACAGGGGACCCTGGGGCCAACGTCCTGACTTTC
many,-,TRBJ1-3,TRBV7-2,CASSLEGSSPGNTIYF,TGTGCCAGCAGCTTAGAGGGGAGCAGCCCTGGAAACACCATATATTTT
many,TRBD1,TRBJ2-2,TRBV11-2,CASSLSRGRFPGELFF,TGTGCCAGCAGCTTATCCAGGGGGCGCTTCCCCGGGGAGCTGTTTTTT
few,TRBD1,TRBJ2-5,TRBV6-5,CASSFTGAQETQYF,TGTGCCAGCAGTTTTACAGGGGCCCAAGAGACCCAGTACTTC
many,TRBD1,TRBJ2-1,TRBV12-3/TRBV12-4,CASRDRGDEQFF,TGTGCCAGCAGGGACAGGGGGGATGAGCAGTTCTTC
many,TRBD1,TRBJ1-1,TRBV7-2,CASSFDRGTEAFF,TGTGCCAGCAGTTTCGACAGGGGTACTGAAGCTTTCTTT
-,-,TRBJ1-1,TRBV19,CASTHPGESTEAFF,TGTGCCAGTACTCATCCCGGGGAGAGCACTGAAGCTTTCTTT
-,TRBD1,TRBJ1-1,TRBV27,CASSRTGLTEAFF,TGTGCCAGCAGTCGGACAGGGCTGACTGAAGCTTTCTTT
-,TRBD2,TRBJ2-5,TRBV12-3/TRBV12-4,CASSFSQLAGEETQYF,TGTGCCAGCAGTTTTAGCCAACTAGCGGGAGAAGAGACCCAGTACTTC